This T cell receptor (beta chain) originates from a study of cytomegalovirus exposure and HLA in healthy donors. In the PCR, 60 Vbeta and 13 Jbeta primers were used. Clones were read by immunoSEQ multiplex PCR, and TCRdb kept only the in-frame ones, dropping some. The data show under 100,000 clones, with under 80% seen just once and approximately 9.2% held by the top ten. This clonotype was sampled from a human donor in good health. The specimen sequenced was PBMCs.

The CDR3 protein is CASSLAPRDSNSYEQYF. DNA for the CDR3: TGTGCCAGCAGCTTAGCTCCTAGGGACTCTAATTCCTACGAGCAGTACTTC. J is TRBJ2-7 and V is TRBV7-2, with TRBD2 as a possible D gene (6 bases). Germline V CDR1 and CDR2: SGHTA, FQGNSA. The CDR3 sequence is 17 residues long. Trimming removed 0 bases at V and 1 base at J, with 16 bases between.